Listed here are 22 T cell receptor beta chains from one sample, sequenced in a study of OX40 agonist ivuxolimab in advanced cancers. The protocol was immunoSEQ multiplex PCR, while the TCRdb copy is restricted to in-frame clones and leaves out a portion. Of 70,000 or so clones listed, roughly nine tenths are singletons. The sequences come from CD4+ or CD8+ T cells sorted from blood, collected in a trial of the OX40 agonist ivuxolimab. The origin of the receptors is an adult with an advanced solid tumor such as melanoma, head and neck, liver or kidney cancer.

The V call is TRBV6-1, the J call TRBJ2-6; weak D call: TRBD1 (6 bases). The V end lost 2 bases, the J end lost 0 bases, and 8 bases lay between the germline ends. The CDR3 is 16 amino acids. Germline assignment: CDR1 MNHNS and CDR2 SASEGT. The CDR3 sequence: CASSEQGFSGANVLTF. For the CDR3, the DNA is TGTGCCAGCAGTGAACAGGGGTTCTCTGGGGCCAACGTCCTGACTTTC.

The chain uses TRBV6-1 and TRBJ2-5, with 8 bases that match TRBD1. The length of the CDR3 is 13 residues. Germline V gene lookup returns CDR1 MNHNS and CDR2 SASEGT. The trim removed 8 bases at V and 5 bases at J, leaving 7 bases unmatched. The CDR3 DNA reads as TGTGCCAGCCAGGGGGCGATGGTCGAGACCCAGTACTTC. It codes for CASQGAMVETQYF.

The rearrangement joins TRBV9 to TRBJ2-2; D may be TRBD2 (5 bases). Trimming removed 2 bases from V and 2 bases from J, with 7 bases in between. Looked up from germline, CDR1 is SGDLS and CDR2 is YYNGEE. This CDR3 has 14 amino acids. The CDR3 region has the DNA TGTGCCAGCAGCGTTGAGGGTAACACCGGGGAGCTGTTTTTT. The encoded protein is CASSVEGNTGELFF.

Only one count was recorded for this clone. The V gene is TRBV5-1, the J gene TRBJ1-6; 8 nucleotides line up with TRBD1. V gave up 4 bases and J gave up 0 bases; unmatched junction bases: 9. This CDR3 is 18 amino acids long. Per the germline V gene, CDR1 is SGHRS and CDR2 is YFSETQ. In DNA, the CDR3 is TGCGCCAGCAGCACAAGGGACAGGACTAGCTCCTATAATTCACCCCTCCACTTT. Its translation: CASSTRDRTSSYNSPLHF.

The V call is TRBV5-1, the J call TRBJ2-6, with 9 bases lining up with TRBD1. The CDR3 covers 17 residues. V shed 0 bases, J shed 0 bases, and the junction held 1 base outside the gene matches. CDR1 is SGHRS, CDR2 YFSETQ, per germline. As DNA, the CDR3 is TGCGCCAGCAGCTTGGTGGACAGGGGCTCTGGGGCCAACGTCCTGACTTTC. Amino acid sequence: CASSLVDRGSGANVLTF.

As DNA, the CDR3 is TGTGCCAGTAGTATGGGGGGAGCCATCAATCAGCCCCAGCATTTT. This translates into CASSMGGAINQPQHF. V is TRBV19 and J is TRBJ1-5; tentatively, D is TRBD1 (5 bases). CDR1 and CDR2 from the germline V gene are LNHDA and SQIVND (reference sequence). The V gene lost 3 bases and the J gene lost 3 bases, with 12 bases spanning the gap. The CDR3 runs to 15 residues. Using reference TRBV19 and TRBJ1-5 for the parts outside the CDR3, the full variable domain is DGGITQSPKYLFRKEGQNVTLSCEQNLNHDAMYWYRQDPGQGLRLIYYSQIVNDFQKGDIAEGYSVSREKKESFPLTVTSAQKNPTAFYLCASSMGGAINQPQHFGDGTRLSIL.

V is TRBV19 and J is TRBJ2-1; 7 bases agree with TRBD2. CDR3 length: 14 residues. V gave up 4 bases and J gave up 9 bases; unmatched junction bases: 9. CDR1 is LNHDA, CDR2 SQIVND, per germline (reference sequence). The DNA of the CDR3 is TGTGCCAGTAGTAACGAAGCGGGAATGGGTGAGCAGTTCTTC. Translation gives CASSNEAGMGEQFF.

The chain joins TRBV5-1 to TRBJ2-1; the D gene is possibly TRBD2 (6 bases). This CDR3 spans 15 amino acids. V lost 6 bases and J 1 base, leaving 14 bases between the germline ends. The germline gives CDR1 SGHRS, CDR2 YFSETQ. The DNA of the CDR3 is TGCGCCAGCAATCAGCTGCTAGCGTCCTACAATGAGCAGTTCTTC. Amino acids: CASNQLLASYNEQFF.

V and J are TRBV19 and TRBJ1-5, with D unresolved. Germline V gene data show CDR1 as LNHDA and CDR2 as SQIVND (reference sequence). V gave up 4 bases and J gave up 1 base, with 14 bases separating them. The CDR3 consists of 16 residues. The CDR3, as DNA: TGTGCCAGTAGTACCCCAGACGCCCTGAGCAATCAGCCCCAGCATTTT. Protein: CASSTPDALSNQPQHF.

The chain employs TRBV18 and TRBJ1-1, with 8 positions matching TRBD1. The germline gives CDR1 KGHSH, CDR2 LQKENI. The V gene end was trimmed by 4 bases and the J gene end by 0 bases; junction bases not matched to a gene: 4. This CDR3 contains 15 residues. The CDR3 protein is CASSRTGPVNTEAFF. Written as DNA, the CDR3 is TGTGCCAGCTCACGGACAGGGCCCGTGAACACTGAAGCTTTCTTT. The full variable domain, with the rest looked up from reference TRBV18 and TRBJ1-1, is NAGVMQNPRHLVRRRGQEARLRCSPMKGHSHVYWYRQLPEEGLKFMVYLQKENIIDESGMPKERFSAEFPKEGPSILRIQQVVRGDSAAYFCASSRTGPVNTEAFFGQGTRLTVV.

V gene TRBV27 combines with J gene TRBJ1-6; TRBD1 matches 9 bases. Per the germline V gene, CDR1 is MNHEY and CDR2 is SMNVEV (reference sequence). Trimming at V came to 8 bases and at J to 6 bases, leaving 5 bases not matched to a gene. This CDR3 region has 14 residues. CDR3 protein: CASARDRANSPLHF. The CDR3 DNA reads as TGTGCCAGCGCCCGGGACAGGGCTAATTCACCCCTCCACTTT.

V gene TRBV7-3 combines with J gene TRBJ2-2, with D hard to call. Trimming stripped 6 bases from V and 9 bases from J, with 17 bases between. The CDR3 sequence is 14 residues long. In germline, CDR1 is SGHTA, CDR2 FQGTGA. CDR3 sequence (DNA): TGTGCCAGCAGTACGGGCCCCCAGAGTCGGGAGCTGTTTTTT. This encodes CASSTGPQSRELFF.

The J gene is TRBJ1-2, the V gene TRBV28, with 7 nucleotides matching TRBD1. Germline-derived CDR1 and CDR2 are MDHEN and SYDVKM. This CDR3 comprises 13 residues. The ends lost 4 bases at V and 8 bases at J; junction bases unmatched: 7. CDR3: CASSSLRGKGYTF. DNA for the CDR3: TGTGCCAGCAGTTCGCTCAGGGGGAAGGGCTACACCTTC.

This chain connects TRBV5-6 to TRBJ2-1; TRBD2 matches 12 bases. J gave up 6 bases and V 6 bases, and 4 bases lay outside the gene matches. Germline assignment: CDR1 SGHDT and CDR2 YYEEEE. The CDR3 runs 14 residues. The CDR3 region has the DNA TGTGCCAGCATCACGACTAGCGGGAGCAATGAGCAGTTCTTC. Translating it yields CASITTSGSNEQFF. Variable domain in full (rest from reference TRBV5-6 and TRBJ2-1): DAGVTQSPTHLIKTRGQQVTLRCSPKSGHDTVSWYQQALGQGPQFIFQYYEEEERQRGNFPDRFSGHQFPNYSSELNVNALLLGDSALYLCASITTSGSNEQFFGPGTRLTVL.

Concerning this clone itself: One junction end disagrees with the germline gene, perhaps due to a read error. The chain has TRBV11-2 and TRBJ2-5; D tentatively reads TRBD1 or TRBD2 (5 bases each). The CDR3 spans 14 residues. Germline V lookup: CDR1 SGHAT, CDR2 FQNNGV. CDR3 in amino acids: CASSLFRTDGAPHF. In DNA, the CDR3 is TGTGCCAGCAGCTTATTTAGGACCGACGGGGCTCCACACTTC.

The rearrangement links TRBV19 to TRBJ1-2; TRBD1 matches at 8 bases. Trimming removed 6 bases from V and 3 bases from J; junction bases left unmatched: 12. The CDR3 spans 16 residues. Germline V CDR1 and CDR2: LNHDA, SQIVND (reference sequence). CDR3 loop: CASRNVRTGRDYGYTF. The CDR3 DNA sequence: TGTGCCAGTAGGAATGTCCGGACAGGGAGGGACTATGGCTACACCTTC.

The rearrangement uses TRBV11-2 and TRBJ2-1; 9 bases line up with TRBD2. Trimming at V came to 5 bases and at J to 0 bases, leaving 8 bases not matched to a gene. Germline CDR1 reads SGHAT; CDR2 reads FQNNGV. The CDR3 totals 17 residues. The CDR3: CASSPREGWGSYNEQFF. The CDR3 coding sequence is TGTGCCAGCAGCCCGCGGGAGGGATGGGGCTCCTACAATGAGCAGTTCTTC.

The chain joins TRBV5-1 to TRBJ1-2; D perhaps matches TRBD1 (5 bases). There are 12 residues in the CDR3. Germline CDR1 is SGHRS and CDR2 is YFSETQ. Trimming stripped 2 bases from V and 8 bases from J, with 10 bases between. CDR3 bases: TGCGCCAGCAGCTTCGGGGACGAGGGCTACACCTTC. Protein sequence: CASSFGDEGYTF.

V is TRBV2 and J is TRBJ1-5, with D hard to call. Germline V lookup: CDR1 SNHLY, CDR2 FYNNEI. The CDR3 is made up of 12 amino acids. Trimming took off 6 bases at V and 6 bases at J, with 9 bases between the two ends. The CDR3 coding sequence is TGTGCCAGCAGGCTAGAGAGTCAGCCCCAGCATTTT. Residues: CASRLESQPQHF.

The CDR3, as DNA: TGTGCCTGGACAAATTGGGGGGGCAGCTACGAGCAGTACTTC. Its protein is CAWTNWGGSYEQYF. The V call is TRBV30, the J call TRBJ2-7; D is perhaps TRBD2 (7 bases). The CDR3 runs 14 residues. Trimming took 4 bases from V and 3 from J, leaving 16 bases between them. CDR1 is GTSNPN, CDR2 SVGIG, per germline (reference sequence).

This sequence joins TRBV5-1 and TRBJ2-3, with D unresolved. This CDR3 region has 13 residues. V was pared by 4 bases and J by 3 bases, with 9 bases between. The germline V gene has CDR1 SGHRS and CDR2 YFSETQ. The CDR3 DNA sequence: TGCGCCAGCAGCCAAGACACGACAGATACGCAGTATTTT. It yields the protein CASSQDTTDTQYF. The whole variable domain, filled in from reference TRBV5-1 and TRBJ2-3, reads KAGVTQTPRYLIKTRGQQVTLSCSPISGHRSVSWYQQTPGQGLQFLFEYFSETQRNKGNFPGRFSGRQFSNSRSEMNVSTLELGDSALYLCASSQDTTDTQYFGPGTRLTVL.

This chain connects TRBV15 to TRBJ2-1; the match to TRBD2 covers 13 bases. The germline V gene has CDR1 LNHNV and CDR2 YYDKDF (reference sequence). The CDR3 spans 17 residues. Germline trimming cut 3 bases from V and 7 bases from J; bases unmatched to any gene: 9. CDR3 in DNA: TGTGCCACCAGCAGCCCACGCGGGACTAGCGGGAAGAATGAGCAGTTCTTC. This translates into CATSSPRGTSGKNEQFF.